A selection of T cell receptor beta chains follows, all from one sample in a study of cytotoxic CD8 clonotypes in ibrutinib-treated CLL. Method: immunoSEQ multiplex PCR; TCRdb's copy keeps in-frame clones and lacks some. The table has 60,000 or so clones, around 52% seen once. Sample: PBMCs, taken after 12 months of ibrutinib treatment. These receptors all stem from a human donor with chronic lymphocytic leukemia. Each CDR3 is given with its conserved first and last residue. A D gene is named only where the DNA matches it firmly. Clone sizes are given selectively: once, few, many, or a class where the clone is expanded.

J gene: TRBJ1-2; V gene: TRBV27; D gene: -; clone size: -; CDR3 length: 12; CDR3 protein: CASGHQGIGYTF; CDR3 DNA: TGTGCCAGCGGTCACCAGGGGATCGGCTACACCTTC
J gene: TRBJ2-1; V gene: TRBV7-9; D gene: -; clone size: once; CDR3 length: 13; CDR3 protein: CASSFFSVHEQFF; CDR3 DNA: TGTGCCAGCAGCTTCTTTAGCGTTCATGAGCAGTTCTTC
J gene: TRBJ1-1; V gene: TRBV5-1; D gene: TRBD1; clone size: -; CDR3 length: 12; CDR3 protein: CASSPGTGGTFF; CDR3 DNA: TGTGCCAGCAGCCCCGGGACAGGAGGGACTTTCTTT
J gene: TRBJ2-5; V gene: TRBV28; D gene: -; clone size: many; CDR3 length: 13; CDR3 protein: CASNKSQGKTQYF; CDR3 DNA: TGTGCCAGCAATAAATCACAGGGAAAGACCCAGTACTTC
J gene: TRBJ2-3; V gene: TRBV10-3; D gene: TRBD2; clone size: -; CDR3 length: 18; CDR3 protein: CAISESWTSGGGTDTQYF; CDR3 DNA: TGTGCCATCAGTGAGTCGTGGACTAGCGGAGGGGGGACAGATACGCAGTATTTT
J gene: TRBJ2-3; V gene: TRBV5-1; D gene: -; clone size: -; CDR3 length: 12; CDR3 protein: CASRYSTDTQYF; CDR3 DNA: TGCGCCAGCCGATATAGCACAGATACGCAGTATTTT
J gene: TRBJ2-2; V gene: TRBV6-5; D gene: TRBD2; clone size: few; CDR3 length: 16; CDR3 protein: CASSYLTSGRPGELFF; CDR3 DNA: TGTGCCAGCAGTTACTTGACTAGCGGGAGACCCGGGGAGCTGTTTTTT
J gene: TRBJ2-5; V gene: TRBV5-1; D gene: TRBD2; clone size: -; CDR3 length: 13; CDR3 protein: CASTGLAGRTQYF; CDR3 DNA: TGCGCCAGCACTGGACTAGCGGGAAGGACCCAGTACTTC
J gene: TRBJ2-5; V gene: TRBV5-4; D gene: TRBD2; clone size: -; CDR3 length: 13; CDR3 protein: CASSFSGSETQYF; CDR3 DNA: TGTGCCAGCAGCTTCAGCGGGAGTGAGACCCAGTACTTC
J gene: TRBJ2-3; V gene: TRBV4-1; D gene: TRBD2; clone size: -; CDR3 length: 16; CDR3 protein: CASSQDPSGVGDTQYF; CDR3 DNA: TGCGCCAGCAGCCAAGATCCTAGCGGGGTCGGAGATACGCAGTATTTT
J gene: TRBJ1-5; V gene: TRBV18; D gene: -; clone size: -; CDR3 length: 13; CDR3 protein: CASSARTNQPQHF; CDR3 DNA: TGTGCCAGCTCTGCCAGGACGAATCAGCCCCAGCATTTT
J gene: TRBJ1-2; V gene: TRBV5-4; D gene: -; clone size: -; CDR3 length: 16; CDR3 protein: CASSLITGIQSYGYTF; CDR3 DNA: TGTGCCAGCAGCCTGATTACCGGAATACAGTCCTATGGCTACACCTTC
J gene: TRBJ1-2; V gene: TRBV7-8; D gene: -; clone size: -; CDR3 length: 11; CDR3 protein: CASRRRDGYTF; CDR3 DNA: TGTGCCAGCAGACGACGGGATGGCTACACCTTC